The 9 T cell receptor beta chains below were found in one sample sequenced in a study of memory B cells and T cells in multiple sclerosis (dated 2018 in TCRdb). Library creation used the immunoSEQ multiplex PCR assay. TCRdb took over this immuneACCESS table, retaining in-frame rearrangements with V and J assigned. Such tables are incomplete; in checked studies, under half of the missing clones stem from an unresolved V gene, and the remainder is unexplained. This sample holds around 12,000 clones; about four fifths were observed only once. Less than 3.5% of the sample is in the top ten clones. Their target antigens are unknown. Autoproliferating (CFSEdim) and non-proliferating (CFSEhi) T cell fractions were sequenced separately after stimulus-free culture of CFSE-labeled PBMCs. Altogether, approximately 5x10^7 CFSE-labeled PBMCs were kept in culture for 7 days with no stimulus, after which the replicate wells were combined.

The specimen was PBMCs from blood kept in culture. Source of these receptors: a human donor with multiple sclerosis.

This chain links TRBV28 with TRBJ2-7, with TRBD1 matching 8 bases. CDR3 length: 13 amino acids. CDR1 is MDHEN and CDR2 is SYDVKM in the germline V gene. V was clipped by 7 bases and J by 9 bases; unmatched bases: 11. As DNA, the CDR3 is TGTGCCAGCACCGACCCGGACAGGGCAGTGCAGTACTTC. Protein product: CASTDPDRAVQYF.

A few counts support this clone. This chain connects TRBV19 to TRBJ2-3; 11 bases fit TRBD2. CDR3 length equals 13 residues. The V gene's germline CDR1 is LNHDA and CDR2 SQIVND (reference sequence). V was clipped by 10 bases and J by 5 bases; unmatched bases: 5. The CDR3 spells CATRTSGLDTQYF. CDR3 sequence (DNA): TGTGCCACTCGGACTAGCGGGCTAGATACGCAGTATTTT.

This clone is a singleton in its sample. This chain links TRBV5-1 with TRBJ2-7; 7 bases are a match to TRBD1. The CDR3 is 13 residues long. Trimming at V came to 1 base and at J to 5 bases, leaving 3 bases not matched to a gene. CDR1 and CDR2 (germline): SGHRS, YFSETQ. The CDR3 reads CASSLRTGHEQYF. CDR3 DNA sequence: TGCGCCAGCAGCTTGAGGACAGGCCACGAGCAGTACTTC.

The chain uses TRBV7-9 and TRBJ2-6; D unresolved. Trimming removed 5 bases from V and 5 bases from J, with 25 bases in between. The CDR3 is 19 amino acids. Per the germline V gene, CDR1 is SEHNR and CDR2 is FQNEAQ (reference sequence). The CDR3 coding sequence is TGTGCCAGCAGCGAACAAAGATACCATGACAAAAGTCGGGCCAACGTCCTGACTTTC. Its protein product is CASSEQRYHDKSRANVLTF.

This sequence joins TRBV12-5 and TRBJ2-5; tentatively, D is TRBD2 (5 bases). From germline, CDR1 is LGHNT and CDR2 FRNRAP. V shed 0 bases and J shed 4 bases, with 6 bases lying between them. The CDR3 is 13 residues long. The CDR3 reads CASGLVRAETQYF. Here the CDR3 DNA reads TGTGCTAGTGGTTTGGTGCGGGCAGAGACCCAGTACTTC.

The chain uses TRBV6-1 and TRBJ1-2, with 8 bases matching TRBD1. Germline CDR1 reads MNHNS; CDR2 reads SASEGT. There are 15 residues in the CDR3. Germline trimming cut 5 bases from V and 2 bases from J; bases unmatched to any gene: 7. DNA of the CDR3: TGTGCCAGCAGTAGGCAGGGGGCGGGGAACTATGGCTACACCTTC. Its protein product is CASSRQGAGNYGYTF.

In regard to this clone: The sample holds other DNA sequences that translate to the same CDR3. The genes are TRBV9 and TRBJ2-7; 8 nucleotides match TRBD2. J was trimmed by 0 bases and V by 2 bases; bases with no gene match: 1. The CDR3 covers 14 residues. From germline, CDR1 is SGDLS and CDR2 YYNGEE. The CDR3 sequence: CASSVGLVSYEQYF. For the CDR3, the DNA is TGTGCCAGCAGCGTGGGACTAGTCTCCTACGAGCAGTACTTC.

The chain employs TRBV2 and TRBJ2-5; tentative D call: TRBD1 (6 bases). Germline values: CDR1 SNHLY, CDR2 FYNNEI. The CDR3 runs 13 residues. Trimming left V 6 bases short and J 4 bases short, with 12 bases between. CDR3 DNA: TGTGCCAGCAGCCGGGACACGGGAGAGACCCAGTACTTC. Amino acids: CASSRDTGETQYF. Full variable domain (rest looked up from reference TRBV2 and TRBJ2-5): EPEVTQTPSHQVTQMGQEVILRCVPISNHLYFYWYRQILGQKVEFLVSFYNNEISEKSEIFDDQFSVERPDGSNFTLKIRSTKLEDSAMYFCASSRDTGETQYFGPGTRLLVL.

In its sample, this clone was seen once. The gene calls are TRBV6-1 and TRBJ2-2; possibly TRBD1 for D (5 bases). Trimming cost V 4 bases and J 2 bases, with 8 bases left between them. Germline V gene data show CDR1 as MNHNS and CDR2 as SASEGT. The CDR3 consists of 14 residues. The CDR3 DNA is TGTGCCAGCAGTGGACAGATTAACACCGGGGAGCTGTTTTTT. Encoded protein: CASSGQINTGELFF.